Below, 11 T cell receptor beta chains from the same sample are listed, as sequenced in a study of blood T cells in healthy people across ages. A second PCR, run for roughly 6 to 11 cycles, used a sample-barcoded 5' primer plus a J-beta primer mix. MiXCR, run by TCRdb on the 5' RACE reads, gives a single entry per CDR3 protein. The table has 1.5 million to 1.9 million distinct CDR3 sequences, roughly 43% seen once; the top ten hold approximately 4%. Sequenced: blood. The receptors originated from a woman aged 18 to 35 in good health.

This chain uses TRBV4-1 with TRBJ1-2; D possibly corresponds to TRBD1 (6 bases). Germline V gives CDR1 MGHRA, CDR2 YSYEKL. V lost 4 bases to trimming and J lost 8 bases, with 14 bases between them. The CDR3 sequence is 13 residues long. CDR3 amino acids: CASSPGTPFGYTF. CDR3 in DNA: TGCGCCAGCAGCCCCGGGACACCCTTCGGCTACACCTTC.

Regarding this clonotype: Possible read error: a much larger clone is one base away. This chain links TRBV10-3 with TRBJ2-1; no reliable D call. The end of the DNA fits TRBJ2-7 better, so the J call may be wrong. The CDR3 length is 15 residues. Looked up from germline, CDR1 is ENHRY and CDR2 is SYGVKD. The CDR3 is CAISGRTVTFDEQYF. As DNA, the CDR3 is TGTGCCATCAGTGGTCGGACCGTCACGTTTGACGAGCAGTACTTC.

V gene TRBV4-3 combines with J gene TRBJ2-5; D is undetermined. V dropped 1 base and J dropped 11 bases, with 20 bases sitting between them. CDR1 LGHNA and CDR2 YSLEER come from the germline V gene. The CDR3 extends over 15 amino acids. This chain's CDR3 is CASSQGFYLVNEQYF. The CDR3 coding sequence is TGCGCCAGCAGCCAAGGGTTTTATTTGGTCAATGAGCAGTACTTC.

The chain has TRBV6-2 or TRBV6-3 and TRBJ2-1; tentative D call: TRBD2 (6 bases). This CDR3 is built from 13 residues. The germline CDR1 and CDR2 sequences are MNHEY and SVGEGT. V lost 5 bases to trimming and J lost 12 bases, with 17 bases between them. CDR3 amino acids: CASSGRLGAGQFF. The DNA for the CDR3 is TGTGCCAGCAGTGGACGGTTAGGAGCGGGGCAGTTCTTC.

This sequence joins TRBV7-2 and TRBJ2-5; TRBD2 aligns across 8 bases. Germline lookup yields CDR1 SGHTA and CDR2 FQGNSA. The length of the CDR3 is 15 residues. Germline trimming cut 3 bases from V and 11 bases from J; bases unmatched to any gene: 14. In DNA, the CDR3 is TGTGCCAGCAGCTTTTCGAGCGGGGGCGCGTATGAGCAGTACTTC. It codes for CASSFSSGGAYEQYF.

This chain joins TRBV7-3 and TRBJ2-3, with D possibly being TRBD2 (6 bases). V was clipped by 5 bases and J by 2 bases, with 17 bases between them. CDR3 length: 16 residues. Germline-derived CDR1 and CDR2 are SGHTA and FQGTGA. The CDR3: CASSLATGTYTDTQYF. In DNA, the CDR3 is TGTGCCAGCAGCCTAGCTACCGGGACTTACACAGATACGCAGTATTTT. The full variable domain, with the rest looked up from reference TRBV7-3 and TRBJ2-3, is GAGVSQTPSNKVTEKGKYVELRCDPISGHTALYWYRQSLGQGPEFLIYFQGTGAADDSGLPNDRFFAVRPEGSVSTLKIQRTERGDSAVYLCASSLATGTYTDTQYFGPGTRLTVL.

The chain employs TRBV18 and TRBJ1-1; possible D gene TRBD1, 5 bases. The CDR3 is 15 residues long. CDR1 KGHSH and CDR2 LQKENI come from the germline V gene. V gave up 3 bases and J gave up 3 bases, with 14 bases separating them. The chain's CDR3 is CASSPRPGQDTEAFF. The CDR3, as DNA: TGTGCCAGCTCACCTAGACCGGGGCAGGACACTGAAGCTTTCTTT.

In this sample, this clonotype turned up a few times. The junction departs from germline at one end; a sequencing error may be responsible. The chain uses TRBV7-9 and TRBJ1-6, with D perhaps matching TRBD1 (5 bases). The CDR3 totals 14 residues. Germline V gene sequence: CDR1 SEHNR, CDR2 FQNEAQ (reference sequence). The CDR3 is CVSSFGRGQSPLHF. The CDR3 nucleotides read TGTGTCAGCAGCTTTGGGAGGGGCCAGTCACCCCTCCACTTT.

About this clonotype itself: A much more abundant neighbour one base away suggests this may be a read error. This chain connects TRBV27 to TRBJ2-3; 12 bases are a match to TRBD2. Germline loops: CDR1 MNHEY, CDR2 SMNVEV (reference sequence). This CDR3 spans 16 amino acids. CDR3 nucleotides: TGTGCCCGCAGTTTACTAGCGGGGGGACGTACAGATACGCAGTATTTT. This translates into CARSLLAGGRTDTQYF.

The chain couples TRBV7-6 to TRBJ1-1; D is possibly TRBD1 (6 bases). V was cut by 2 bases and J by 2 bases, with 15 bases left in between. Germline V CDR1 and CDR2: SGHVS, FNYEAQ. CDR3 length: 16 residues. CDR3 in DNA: TGTGCCAGCAGCTTATTATCAGGGGTGGGAAACACTGAAGCTTTCTTT. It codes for CASSLLSGVGNTEAFF.

CDR3 loop: CASGLIAVAGGGTDTQYF. The DNA for the CDR3 is TGTGCTAGTGGTTTGATCGCCGTAGCGGGGGGTGGCACAGATACGCAGTATTTT. The rearrangement links TRBV12-5 to TRBJ2-3, with 10 bases aligning to TRBD2. Germline CDR1 and CDR2: LGHNT and FRNRAP. J was trimmed by 1 base and V by 2 bases; bases with no gene match: 9. The CDR3 totals 18 residues.